This T cell receptor beta chain was obtained from a study of blood T cells in healthy people across ages. Whole-study context: There was about one barcoded beta molecule captured by template switching per two T cells.

A J-beta primer mix and a sample-barcoded 5' primer were used in a second PCR of roughly 6 to 11 cycles. TCRdb used MiXCR to reprocess the 5' RACE reads, holding one entry per CDR3 protein. The sample has over 600,000 distinct CDR3 sequences; roughly three fifths are singletons. The CDR3 length is 14 residues. The germline gives CDR1 MNHEY, CDR2 SMNVEV (reference sequence). Trimming took off 7 bases at V and 0 bases at J, with 11 bases between the two ends. The sample comprised blood. This sequence was found in a man aged 35 to 55 in good health. This chain joins TRBV27 and TRBJ2-3; the D is unclear. CDR3: CASKPSASTDTQYF. The CDR3 DNA reads as TGTGCCAGCAAGCCCAGCGCGAGCACAGATACGCAGTATTTT.